The T cell receptor (beta chain) described here comes from a study of response to subunit inactivated influenza vaccine. Study-wide results and limits: Authors suggested few new T cells are recruited by each seasonal influenza vaccination.

CDR1 and CDR2 (germline): MDHEN, SYDVKM. The ends lost 3 bases at V and 8 bases at J; junction bases unmatched: 6. The CDR3 length is 14 residues. As to this clonotype: Its target is unknown.

MiXCR was run by TCRdb on the RT-PCR reads, yielding one entry per CDR3 protein. In the table there are about 620,000 distinct CDR3 sequences, about 12% of which are singletons. Sequencing used PBMCs from blood, obtained on the day of vaccination. This clonotype was obtained from a man aged 45-65 years who received an inactivated influenza vaccine. The V gene is TRBV28, the J gene TRBJ2-3; TRBD2 matches 9 bases. This CDR3 is CASSFSSGRSTQYF. In DNA, the CDR3 is TGTGCCAGCAGTTTTAGTAGCGGGAGAAGTACGCAGTATTTT.